These T cell receptor beta chains were read from a single sample in a study of vaccination and CD4 T cells after COVID-19. The antigens these receptors bind are not known. MiXCR, applied by TCRdb to the PCR reads, yields one record per CDR3 protein. Among 15,000 or so distinct CDR3 sequences listed, 30% to 35% were seen once. Sequenced input: cultured CD4+ T cells from blood. Receptors originate from a human donor with COVID-19. CDR3s include the opening cysteine and the closing phenylalanine or tryptophan. A D gene is named only where the DNA matches it firmly. Clone size is not always given. Where it is, it says once, few, many or a class for expanded clones.

v_call,d_call,j_call,clone_size,cdr3_nt,cdr3_aa
TRBV28,NA,TRBJ1-2,NA,TGTGCCAGCAGCCTGGGGGCGTATGGCTACACCTTC,CASSLGAYGYTF
TRBV7-9,TRBD1,TRBJ2-3,few,TGTGCCAGCAGCTTAGAGGGGACAGTGAGGGAGCAGTATTTT,CASSLEGTVREQYF
TRBV11-2,NA,TRBJ2-3,NA,TGTGCCAGCAGCTTAATTCGGCGGGGAAGCACAGATACGCAGTATTTT,CASSLIRRGSTDTQYF
TRBV20-1,NA,TRBJ2-5,NA,TGCAGTGCTAGATCCCCTGGCTTGGAGACCCAGTACTTC,CSARSPGLETQYF
TRBV30,TRBD1,TRBJ1-3,NA,TGTGCCTGGACCTGGGACAGCTCTGGAAACACCATATATTTT,CAWTWDSSGNTIYF
TRBV10-3,TRBD1,TRBJ1-6,few,TGTGCCATCAGTGGACAGGGTATTGTGAATAATTCACCCCTCCACTTT,CAISGQGIVNNSPLHF
TRBV5-1,NA,TRBJ1-3,NA,TGCGCCAGCAGCGCGGGACTGACCTCTGGAAACACCATATATTTT,CASSAGLTSGNTIYF
TRBV6-4,TRBD2,TRBJ2-5,NA,TGTGCCAGCAGTGACTTGGGGACTAGCGGGGGGGTGAAGACCCAGTACTTC,CASSDLGTSGGVKTQYF
TRBV25-1,NA,TRBJ2-3,NA,TGTGCCAGCAGTGAGTACACAGATACGCAGTATTTT,CASSEYTDTQYF
TRBV27,NA,TRBJ1-2,few,TGTGCCAGCAGTCCAGGTCTGGGTGGCTACACCTTC,CASSPGLGGYTF
TRBV27,TRBD2,TRBJ2-7,few,TGTGCCAGCAGTCTCGGGGGGGTAAGGTACGAGCAGTACTTC,CASSLGGVRYEQYF
TRBV5-7,NA,TRBJ1-5,few,TGTGCCACCTACCAGGGTTATAGCAATCAGCCCCAGCATTTT,CATYQGYSNQPQHF
TRBV27,TRBD2,TRBJ2-5,NA,TGTGCCAGCAGTTTAGCACTAGCGGGGGGGTGGGAGACCCAGTACTTC,CASSLALAGGWETQYF
TRBV25-1,TRBD1,TRBJ1-6,NA,TGTGCCAGCAGCTATACCGGGACAGGGAATTCACCCCTCCACTTT,CASSYTGTGNSPLHF
TRBV18,TRBD1,TRBJ2-7,NA,TGTGCCAGCTCGCCGACAGGGGTCTCCTACGAGCAGTACTTC,CASSPTGVSYEQYF
TRBV6-1,NA,TRBJ1-3,NA,TGTGCCAGCAGACAGCCCGCCCAAGGGCGGCCTATCTCTGGAAACACCATATATTTT,CASRQPAQGRPISGNTIYF
TRBV6-1,TRBD1,TRBJ2-5,NA,TGTGCCATGAACTGGACAGGGCAAGAGACCCAGTACTTC,CAMNWTGQETQYF
TRBV6-1,TRBD2,TRBJ2-1,NA,TGTGCCAGCGGACGGACTAGCGGGGACAATGAGCAGTTCTTC,CASGRTSGDNEQFF
TRBV6-1,NA,TRBJ1-1,NA,TGTGCCAGTACATCCCGACCGGGACGAGGGAACACTGAAGCTTTCTTT,CASTSRPGRGNTEAFF
TRBV6-1,NA,TRBJ1-5,NA,TGTGCCGGTCCGGGGGATGGCCACAATCAGCCCCAGCATTTT,CAGPGDGHNQPQHF
TRBV7-9,NA,TRBJ1-4,few,TGTGCCAGCAGCTTACGCGCGCGGTGGCCTGAAAAACTGTTTTTT,CASSLRARWPEKLFF
TRBV4-3,TRBD2,TRBJ2-3,NA,TGCGCCAGCGGAGAGCGGGGGGCGAATACGCAGTATTTT,CASGERGANTQYF
TRBV6-5,NA,TRBJ1-3,NA,TGTGCCAGCAGTTACCTACAGGGTAGCTCTGGAAACACCATATATTTT,CASSYLQGSSGNTIYF
TRBV25-1,NA,TRBJ2-5,NA,TGTGCCAGCAGTGAATCTCTGGCGACCGCTTCTACCCAGTACTTC,CASSESLATASTQYF
TRBV20-1,TRBD1,TRBJ1-2,few,TGCAGTGCCCCAAAGACAGGGACCTATGGCTACACCTTC,CSAPKTGTYGYTF
TRBV7-2,NA,TRBJ1-4,NA,TGTGCCAGCAGTCAGGGTGCTAATGAAAAACTGTTTTTT,CASSQGANEKLFF
TRBV15,TRBD1,TRBJ2-1,NA,TGTGCCACCAGCAGAGGTGGACAGGGGGCGGCTGAGCAGTTCTTC,CATSRGGQGAAEQFF
TRBV18,NA,TRBJ1-1,NA,TGTGCCAGCTCACCGTGGGAACGGACCGACTCCGAGAACTTCTTAAGAGAAGCTTTCTTT,CASSPWERTDSENFLREAFF
TRBV5-5,NA,TRBJ1-6,few,TGTGCCAGCAGCTTGGATGGGGTTGTTTCGAGTTCACCCCTCCACTTT,CASSLDGVVSSSPLHF
TRBV5-4,NA,TRBJ1-3,NA,TGTGCCAGCAGCGCGGAGGACATATCTGGAAACACCATATATTTT,CASSAEDISGNTIYF
TRBV12-3/TRBV12-4,TRBD2,TRBJ2-7,large,TGTGCCAGCAGCCGGGAGGGTGGCGAGCAGTACTTC,CASSREGGEQYF
TRBV7-3,TRBD1,TRBJ1-1,NA,TGTGCCAGCAGGACAGGGCTGAACACTGAAGCTTTCTTT,CASRTGLNTEAFF
TRBV6-1,TRBD1,TRBJ1-5,medium-sized,TGTGCCAGCAGTGAAGCTGGGGGTTCTGGGACAGTTAGCAATCAGCCCCAGCATTTT,CASSEAGGSGTVSNQPQHF
TRBV12-3/TRBV12-4,NA,TRBJ2-7,once,TGTGCCAGCAGTTTGGACGGTGAGCAGTACTTC,CASSLDGEQYF
TRBV5-1,NA,TRBJ1-1,NA,TGCGCCAGCAGCCCCGAAGGCAGGGCTAATGAAGCTTTCTTT,CASSPEGRANEAFF
TRBV4-1,NA,TRBJ1-5,NA,TGCGCCAGCAGCCCAGCCTCCTCCCGCAATCAGCCCCAGCATTTT,CASSPASSRNQPQHF
TRBV9,TRBD2,TRBJ2-1,NA,TGTGCCAGCAGCGTAACGGCAGCGGGGGGGAGTAATGAGCAGTTCTTC,CASSVTAAGGSNEQFF
TRBV20-1,TRBD1,TRBJ1-4,NA,TGCAGTGCAGTACAGGGGGGTGTTAATAATGAAAAACTGTTTTTT,CSAVQGGVNNEKLFF
TRBV20-1,NA,TRBJ2-5,few,TGCAGTGCTAACAGCGTTGGGGCAGAGACCCAGTACTTC,CSANSVGAETQYF
TRBV11-3,NA,TRBJ1-1,few,TGTGCCAGCAGCTTAGGAGGGGGGGTTTTCACTGAAGCTTTCTTT,CASSLGGGVFTEAFF
TRBV11-3,NA,TRBJ1-4,NA,TGTGCCAGCAGCCGAACCGGGGCCCGAGGGGATGAAAAACTGTTTTTT,CASSRTGARGDEKLFF
TRBV5-5,NA,TRBJ2-5,NA,TGTGCCAGCAGCTCTACTGGGGACACGGTCGGTTGGCAAGAGACCCAGTACTTC,CASSSTGDTVGWQETQYF
TRBV6-2/TRBV6-3,NA,TRBJ1-1,NA,TGTGCCAGCATATATAGGGAGAACACTGAAGCTTTCTTT,CASIYRENTEAFF
TRBV19,NA,TRBJ2-3,NA,TGTGCCAGTAGTATGGGAAATGAATATACGCAGTATTTT,CASSMGNEYTQYF
TRBV5-4,NA,TRBJ2-7,once,TGTGCCAGCAGCATAGTTGGCCAGACAGCTTACGAGCAGTACTTC,CASSIVGQTAYEQYF